The rows below give T cell receptor beta chains drawn from one sample of a study of graft-versus-host responses after intestinal transplantation. For these TCRs, the target antigens are not known. Generated by immunoSEQ multiplex PCR, the TCRdb table keeps only in-frame clones and is missing some. The table records 90,000 to 130,000 clones, roughly 95% of them present only once. Material: unstimulated CD8+ T cells sorted from spleen or lymph node cells, obtained before intestinal transplant. Receptor source: a human donor who received an intestinal transplant. CDR3s leave out the opening cysteine and the closing phenylalanine or tryptophan.

j_call,v_call,cdr3_aa
TRBJ2-3,TRBV28,ASTPLDTDTQY
TRBJ2-7,TRBV4-1,ASSQDWVSYEQY
TRBJ1-2,TRBV5-6,ASITGQGYEGYT
TRBJ2-7,TRBV28,ASSSSRKGVAYEQY
TRBJ2-7,TRBV6-6,ASVGVDRPYEQY
TRBJ2-3,TRBV27,ASSFSDTQY
TRBJ2-7,TRBV10-2,ASSDPRGRMVYEQY
TRBJ2-1,TRBV9,ASSAEGGSYNEQF
TRBJ1-2,TRBV7-8,ASSLEGASFGYT
TRBJ2-1,TRBV14,ASSQAGPLQF
TRBJ2-7,TRBV9,ASSAGLAESHEQY
TRBJ2-1,TRBV28,ASSEERGGYNEQF
TRBJ2-7,TRBV6-1,ASSDGAGGVYEQY
TRBJ2-7,TRBV19,ASSIGSTGGYEQY
TRBJ2-7,TRBV19,ASSPFGQGYEQY
TRBJ2-6,TRBV2,ATREDPGANVLT
TRBJ2-1,TRBV5-7,ASSLVGGPFNEQF
TRBJ2-3,TRBV9,ASIKGLAGVRDTDTQY
TRBJ1-2,TRBV6-5,ASSGAVGYGYT
TRBJ2-1,TRBV11-2,ASSLGTLYNEQF
TRBJ2-2,TRBV27,ASRQAAGSGELF
TRBJ2-7,TRBV7-9,ASSRTSGRAPYEQY
TRBJ2-7,TRBV19,ASSIGTGYEQY
TRBJ2-7,TRBV30,AWSWASESYEQY
TRBJ2-2,TRBV12-2,ASRLRDRENTGELF
TRBJ1-1,TRBV6-5,ASSQGQNTEAF
TRBJ2-7,TRBV5-1,ASSPLRGASYEQY
TRBJ2-1,TRBV10-1,ASSGRGWGEQF
TRBJ2-2,TRBV9,ASSARGGNTGELF
TRBJ2-7,TRBV19,ASSPTGFEQY
TRBJ2-1,TRBV29-1,SVLAGYNEQF
TRBJ2-5,TRBV4-1,ASSQDGTGQWATQY
TRBJ2-3,TRBV19,ASSITVSRRGITDTQY
TRBJ2-1,TRBV5-4,ASSLTEYNEQF
TRBJ2-1,TRBV5-4,ASSFMRGEQF
TRBJ2-7,TRBV19,ASSSRSGQGSSYEQY
TRBJ1-3,TRBV19,ASSLSFSGNTIY
TRBJ2-7,TRBV7-2,ASGGRDQVPYEQY
TRBJ2-1,TRBV30,AWSVLRSGEQF
TRBJ2-3,TRBV4-1,ASSQDPPGSTDTQY
TRBJ1-3,TRBV25-1,ASSDIGGLDTIY
TRBJ2-3,TRBV29-1,SVALPPSTDTQY
TRBJ2-1,TRBV9,ASSGSGSSYNEQF
TRBJ2-1,TRBV5-1,ASSFTGTSGTYNEQF
TRBJ2-7,TRBV4-2,ASSQQGSSYEQY
TRBJ2-1,TRBV4-2,ASSAQGGIWDEQF
TRBJ2-1,TRBV27,ASSQLGAGVHNEQF
TRBJ1-1,TRBV20-1,SARRDSGAF
TRBJ2-1,TRBV27,ASSLSRINNEQF
TRBJ2-7,TRBV6-1,ASSPGDEQY
TRBJ1-1,TRBV7-9,ASSLGSKTEAF
TRBJ1-1,TRBV7-7,ASSLKYEAF
TRBJ2-2,TRBV5-4,ASSPGQNTGELF
TRBJ1-1,TRBV19,ASSIDHGVITEAF